The 3 T cell receptor beta chains in this list originate from one sample, sequenced in a study of circulating CD8 cells and anti-PD-1 response in melanoma. Sorting of live CD3+CD8+TCRalphabeta+ cells by PD-1 and/or TIGIT gave four subsets. Each library started from roughly 15 ng of total RNA using the QIAseq Immune Repertoire TCR panel. TCRdb called the reads again in MiXCR, with one record for every CDR3 protein. The data hold about 200 distinct CDR3 sequences, with approximately 13% observed a single time. The sample here was CD8+ T cells from PBMCs, taken at baseline or after one month of anti-PD-1 therapy (not recorded which). The receptor set was obtained from a human donor with melanoma.

Judged by abundance, this clonotype is medium-sized. The genes are TRBV2 and TRBJ2-5; D may match TRBD1 or TRBD2 (5 bases each). The CDR3 contains 13 residues. V was shortened by 6 bases and J by 5 bases, with 13 bases between the two germline ends. Germline V gene sequence: CDR1 SNHLY, CDR2 FYNNEI. The CDR3, as DNA: TGTGCCAGCAGAAGTGGGACCAGGGAGACCCAGTACTTC. Translation gives CASRSGTRETQYF.

This clonotype qualifies as large (0.1 to 1%). The rearrangement uses TRBV4-1 and TRBJ2-7; no definite D call. Trimming shortened V by 0 bases and J by 6 bases, and 6 bases separated the two germline ends. Germline V CDR1 and CDR2: MGHRA, YSYEKL. The CDR3 extends over 12 amino acids. The CDR3 DNA reads TGCGCCAGCAGCCAAGATCTACGCGAGCAGTACTTC. It specifies CASSQDLREQYF.

This clonotype was observed once. The V gene is TRBV28, the J gene TRBJ2-5; TRBD2 matches 9 bases. CDR3 size: 12 residues. Trimming cost V 7 bases and J 5 bases; bases outside gene matches: 2. Germline CDR1 is MDHEN and CDR2 is SYDVKM. The CDR3 bases are TGTGCCAGCACCAGCGGGAGGGAGACCCAGTACTTC. Residues: CASTSGRETQYF.